This T cell receptor (beta chain) appears in the sequencing data of a study of graft-versus-host responses after intestinal transplantation. This table comes from immunoSEQ multiplex PCR, and its TCRdb copy is limited to in-frame clones, with some not included. The sample carries tens of thousands of clones, roughly 90% recorded once. In the case of this clone: No antigen is known for it. The same CDR3 arises from other DNA sequences in this sample as well.

Germline V CDR1 and CDR2: SNHLY, FYNNEI. Deletions cut 2 bases from V and 4 bases from J, with 12 bases between. The CDR3 contains 14 residues. The origin of this receptor is a human donor who was the organ donor for an intestinal transplant. The gene calls are TRBV2 and TRBJ2-7; no definite D call. Sample: unstimulated CD8+ T cells sorted from spleen or lymph node cells, taken before transplant. The CDR3 DNA reads as TGTGCCAGCAGTGAACGGGTTTTCAGGTACGAGCAGTACTTC. Translated: CASSERVFRYEQYF.